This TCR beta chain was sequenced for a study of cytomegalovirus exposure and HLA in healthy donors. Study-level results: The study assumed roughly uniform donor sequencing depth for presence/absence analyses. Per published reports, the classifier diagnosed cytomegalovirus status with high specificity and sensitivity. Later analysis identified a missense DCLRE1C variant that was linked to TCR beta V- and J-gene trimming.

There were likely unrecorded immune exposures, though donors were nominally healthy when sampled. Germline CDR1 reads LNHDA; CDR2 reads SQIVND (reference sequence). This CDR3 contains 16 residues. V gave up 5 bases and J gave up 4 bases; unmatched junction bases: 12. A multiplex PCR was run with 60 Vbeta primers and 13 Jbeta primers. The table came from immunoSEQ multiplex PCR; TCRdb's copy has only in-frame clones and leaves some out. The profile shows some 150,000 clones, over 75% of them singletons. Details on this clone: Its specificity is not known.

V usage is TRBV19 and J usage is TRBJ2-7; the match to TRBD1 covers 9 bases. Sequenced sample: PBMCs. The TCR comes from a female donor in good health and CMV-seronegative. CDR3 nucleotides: TGTGCCAGTAGTCAAAGTCCCGGGACAGGGAATTACGAGCAGTACTTC. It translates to CASSQSPGTGNYEQYF.